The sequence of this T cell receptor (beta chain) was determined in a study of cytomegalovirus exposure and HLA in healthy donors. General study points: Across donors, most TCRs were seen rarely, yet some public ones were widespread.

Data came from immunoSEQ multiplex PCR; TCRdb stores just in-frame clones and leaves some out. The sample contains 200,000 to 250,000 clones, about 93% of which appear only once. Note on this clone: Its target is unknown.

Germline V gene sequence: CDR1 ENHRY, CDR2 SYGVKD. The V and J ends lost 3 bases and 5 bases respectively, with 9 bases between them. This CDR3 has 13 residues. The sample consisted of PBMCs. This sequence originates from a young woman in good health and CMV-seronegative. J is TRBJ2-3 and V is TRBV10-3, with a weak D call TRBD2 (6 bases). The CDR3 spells CAISESAGDTQYF. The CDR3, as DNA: TGTGCCATCAGTGAATCAGCGGGAGATACGCAGTATTTT.